This TCR beta chain was documented in a study of T cell responses to AZD1222 COVID-19 vaccine. The V end was cut by 7 bases, the J end by 11 bases, with 17 bases between. The CDR3 has 12 amino acids. In germline, CDR1 is MNHNY, CDR2 SVGAGI (reference sequence). Notes on the study in general: Elevations in Spike-specific TCR breadth and depth followed administration of two AZD1222 doses. Baseline antibody screening turned up just 6 or 7 seropositive AZD1222 recipients.

As regards this clone: Its target is not known.

Generated by immunoSEQ multiplex PCR, the TCRdb table keeps only in-frame clones and is missing some. The sample shows more than 95,000 clones, approximately 85% of them seen only once. The receptor comes from an adult who received the AZD1222 COVID-19 vaccine. The V gene is TRBV6-6, the J gene TRBJ1-1; D is possibly TRBD1 (6 bases). The sample here was peripheral blood, taken 28 days after the second AZD1222 dose. The chain's CDR3 is CASNTPGAWAFF. CDR3 coding DNA: TGTGCCAGCAACACACCAGGGGCTTGGGCTTTCTTT.